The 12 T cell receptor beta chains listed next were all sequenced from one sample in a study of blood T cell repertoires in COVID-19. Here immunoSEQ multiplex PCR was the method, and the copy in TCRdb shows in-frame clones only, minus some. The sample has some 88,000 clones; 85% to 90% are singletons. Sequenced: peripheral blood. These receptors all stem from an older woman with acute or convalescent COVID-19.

CDR3 sequence (DNA): TGTGCCAGCAGCGAAACTGGGACTAGCGGGGGGGAGACCCAGTACTTC. Amino acid sequence: CASSETGTSGGETQYF. The V call is TRBV11-3, the J call TRBJ2-5; TRBD2 matches at 15 bases. The CDR3 is 16 residues long. V dropped 5 bases and J dropped 5; count of bases not matched to a gene: 6. Germline values: CDR1 SGHNT, CDR2 YENEEA.

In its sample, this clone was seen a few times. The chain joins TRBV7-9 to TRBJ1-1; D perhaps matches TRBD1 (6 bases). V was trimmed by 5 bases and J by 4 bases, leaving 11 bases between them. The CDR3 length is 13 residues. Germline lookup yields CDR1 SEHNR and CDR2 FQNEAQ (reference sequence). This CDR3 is CASSLTQGTEAFF. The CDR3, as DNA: TGTGCCAGCAGCCTTACACAGGGCACTGAAGCTTTCTTT.

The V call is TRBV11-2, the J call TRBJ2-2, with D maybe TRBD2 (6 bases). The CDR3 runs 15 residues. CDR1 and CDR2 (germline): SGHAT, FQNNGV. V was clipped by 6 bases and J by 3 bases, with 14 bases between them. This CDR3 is CASSSNRGYTGELFF. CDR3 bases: TGTGCCAGCAGTTCGAACCGGGGGTACACCGGGGAGCTGTTTTTT.

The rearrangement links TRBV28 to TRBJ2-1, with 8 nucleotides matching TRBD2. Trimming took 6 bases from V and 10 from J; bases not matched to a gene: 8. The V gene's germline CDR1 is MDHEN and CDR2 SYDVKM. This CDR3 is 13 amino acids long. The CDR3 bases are TGTGCCAGCAGAGGAGCGGGAGTAGGGGAGCAGTTCTTC. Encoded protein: CASRGAGVGEQFF.

The CDR3 spells CASSLLGGTNEKLFF. The CDR3, as DNA: TGTGCCAGCAGCTTACTCGGCGGAACTAATGAAAAACTGTTTTTT. The rearrangement joins TRBV7-2 to TRBJ1-4, with unresolved D. Germline CDR1 SGHTA, CDR2 FQGNSA. The CDR3 runs to 15 residues. V was trimmed by 2 bases and J by 1 base, leaving 8 bases between them.

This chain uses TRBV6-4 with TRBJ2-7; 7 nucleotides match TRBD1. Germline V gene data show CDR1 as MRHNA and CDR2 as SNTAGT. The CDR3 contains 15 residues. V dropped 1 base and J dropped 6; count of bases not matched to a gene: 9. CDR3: CASSDLTTGLGEQYV. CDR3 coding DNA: TGTGCCAGCAGTGACTTGACGACAGGGCTTGGCGAGCAGTACGTC.

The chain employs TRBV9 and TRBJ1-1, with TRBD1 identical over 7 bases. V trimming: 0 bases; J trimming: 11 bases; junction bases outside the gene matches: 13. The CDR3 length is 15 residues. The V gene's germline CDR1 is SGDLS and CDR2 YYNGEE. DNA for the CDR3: TGTGCCAGCAGCGTAGATGTAGGGGGCAGTGGAAGGGCTTTCTTT. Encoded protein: CASSVDVGGSGRAFF.

The CDR3 DNA reads TGTGCCAGCTCCCCGGGACAGGTGTGGTCACCCCTCCACTTT. Protein: CASSPGQVWSPLHF. The gene calls are TRBV18 and TRBJ1-6, with TRBD1 matching 8 bases. Germline V gene data show CDR1 as KGHSH and CDR2 as LQKENI. The junction had 8 bases not matched to a gene; V was cut back by 6 bases and J by 10 bases. CDR3 length: 14 residues. The variable domain in full, completed from reference TRBV18 and TRBJ1-6, reads NAGVMQNPRHLVRRRGQEARLRCSPMKGHSHVYWYRQLPEEGLKFMVYLQKENIIDESGMPKERFSAEFPKEGPSILRIQQVVRGDSAAYFCASSPGQVWSPLHFGNGTRLTVT.

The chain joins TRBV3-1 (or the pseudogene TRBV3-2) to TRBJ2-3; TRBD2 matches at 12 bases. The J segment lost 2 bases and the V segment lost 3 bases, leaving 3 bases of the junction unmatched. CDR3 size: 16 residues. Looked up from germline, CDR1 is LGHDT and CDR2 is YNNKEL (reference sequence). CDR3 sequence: CASSHRTSGVTDTQYF. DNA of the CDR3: TGTGCCAGCAGCCACCGGACTAGCGGGGTCACAGATACGCAGTATTTT.

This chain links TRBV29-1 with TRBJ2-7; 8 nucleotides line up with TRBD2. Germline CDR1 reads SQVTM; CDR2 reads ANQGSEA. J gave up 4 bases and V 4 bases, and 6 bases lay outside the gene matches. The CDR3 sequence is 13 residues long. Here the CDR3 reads CSVGAGAPYEQYV. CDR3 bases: TGCAGCGTTGGAGCGGGGGCCCCTTACGAGCAGTACGTC.

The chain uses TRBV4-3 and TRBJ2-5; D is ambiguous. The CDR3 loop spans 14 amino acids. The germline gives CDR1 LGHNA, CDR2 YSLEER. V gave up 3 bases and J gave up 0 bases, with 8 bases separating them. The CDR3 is CASSQHLYQETQYF. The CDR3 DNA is TGCGCCAGCAGCCAGCACTTGTACCAAGAGACCCAGTACTTC.

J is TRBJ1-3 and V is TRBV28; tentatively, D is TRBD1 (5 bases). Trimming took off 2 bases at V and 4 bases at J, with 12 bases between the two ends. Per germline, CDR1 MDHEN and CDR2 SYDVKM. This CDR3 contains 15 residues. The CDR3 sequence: CASSLIRASGNTIYF. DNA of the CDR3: TGTGCCAGCAGTTTAATCAGGGCCTCGGGAAACACCATATATTTT.